This T cell receptor (beta chain) was captured by sequencing in a study of shared clonotypes between healthy human individuals. Points from the study as a whole: Deeper or shallower sequencing was expected to change how clonotypes are shared among donors.

A remark on this clone: What it binds is unknown.

The germline V gene has CDR1 MDHEN and CDR2 SYDVKM. Trimming stripped 3 bases from V and 5 bases from J, with 16 bases between. The CDR3 runs 15 residues. The assay was immunoSEQ multiplex PCR, and TCRdb's table has in-frame clones only and misses some. The table lists 2,500,000 or so clones, 92% of them singletons. This TCR derives from a man aged 18 to 30 in good health. Some clones in this sample may be carry-over from other donors' samples. The V and J genes are TRBV28 and TRBJ1-2, with D hard to call. Sequences were obtained from naive CD4+ T cells from PBMCs. Subset indicated: CD45RA+ positively selected. The CDR3 DNA reads TGTGCCAGCAGTTTCAAGACCCGGGCCCCGTATGGCTACACCTTC. It codes for CASSFKTRAPYGYTF.